This entry describes one T cell receptor (beta chain). The assay was immunoSEQ multiplex PCR, and TCRdb's table has in-frame clones only and misses some. Among tens of thousands of clones listed, roughly 92% were seen once. These data come from a study of T cell changes during pregnancy in multiple sclerosis. V shed 3 bases and J shed 4 bases, with 9 bases lying between them. CDR1 is KGHSH and CDR2 is LQKENI in the germline V gene. This CDR3 region has 13 residues. The rearrangement uses TRBV18 and TRBJ1-2; tentatively, D is TRBD1 (5 bases). This TCR derives from a female donor with multiple sclerosis, enrolled in a pregnancy study. The specimen was CD8+ T cells from peripheral blood mononuclear cells, collected in the third trimester of pregnancy. The CDR3, as DNA: TGTGCCAGCTCACCTCCGGGACTCTATGGCTACACCTTC. This codes for CASSPPGLYGYTF.